One sample yielded the 25 T cell receptor beta chains listed below, sequenced in a study of cytotoxic CD8 clonotypes in ibrutinib-treated CLL (dated by TCRdb to 2020 to 2022). To prepare the library, the immunoSEQ multiplex PCR assay was applied. TCRdb holds this immuneACCESS table with in-frame rearrangements only. Some clones are missing; in checked studies, unresolved V genes explain under half, and the rest has no known cause. This sample is represented by about 310,000 clones; approximately 80% of them were singletons. The ten top clones hold 6.5% to 8.5% of the sample. This material consisted of PBMCs, taken before ibrutinib treatment. The receptors stem from a human donor with chronic lymphocytic leukemia.

The V gene is TRBV5-1, the J gene TRBJ2-1; 8 bases are shared with TRBD1. Per germline, CDR1 SGHRS and CDR2 YFSETQ. J was trimmed by 6 bases and V by 5 bases; bases with no gene match: 7. The CDR3 is made up of 14 amino acids. The CDR3: CASSLDRVGNEQFF. The CDR3 region has the DNA TGCGCCAGCAGTCTGGACAGGGTGGGCAATGAGCAGTTCTTC. Together with reference TRBV5-1 and TRBJ2-1, the CDR3 gives the full variable domain: KAGVTQTPRYLIKTRGQQVTLSCSPISGHRSVSWYQQTPGQGLQFLFEYFSETQRNKGNFPGRFSGRQFSNSRSEMNVSTLELGDSALYLCASSLDRVGNEQFFGPGTRLTVL.

CDR3 amino acids: CAWSPGQGDLGGYTF. In DNA form, the CDR3 reads TGTGCCTGGAGTCCGGGACAGGGGGATCTTGGAGGCTACACCTTC. This chain joins TRBV30 and TRBJ1-2; TRBD1 aligns across 11 bases. Germline CDR1 GTSNPN, CDR2 SVGIG (reference sequence). V shed 2 bases, J shed 8 bases, and the junction held 10 bases outside the gene matches. CDR3 size: 15 residues. Full variable domain (remainder filled in from reference TRBV30 and TRBJ1-2): SQTIHQWPATLVQPVGSPLSLECTVEGTSNPNLYWYRQAAGRGLQLLFYSVGIGQISSEVPQNLSASRPQDRQFILSSKKLLLSDSGFYLCAWSPGQGDLGGYTFGSGTRLTVV.

The J gene is TRBJ2-7, the V gene TRBV6-1; D is uncertain. The CDR3 runs 11 residues. The V and J ends lost 9 bases and 5 bases respectively, with 11 bases between them. Looked up from germline, CDR1 is MNHNS and CDR2 is SASEGT. CDR3 sequence (DNA): TGTGCCAGTGTGTATTGGGACGAGCAGTACTTC. It specifies CASVYWDEQYF.

The V and J genes are TRBV7-2 and TRBJ2-2, with 9 bases that match TRBD2. The germline V gene encodes CDR1 SGHTA and CDR2 FQGNSA. The ends lost 1 base at V and 5 bases at J; junction bases unmatched: 8. The CDR3 is 17 amino acids. The CDR3 coding sequence is TGTGCCAGCAGCTTAGGACCAGCGGGAGGAGGGACCGGGGAGCTGTTTTTT. It yields the protein CASSLGPAGGGTGELFF.

This chain uses TRBV5-8 with TRBJ2-5; possible D gene TRBD1, 5 bases. The CDR3 totals 15 residues. Trimming pared 2 bases from V and 1 base from J, leaving 12 bases between. Germline V CDR1 and CDR2: SGHTS, YDEGEE. The CDR3 is CASSFGTGFQETQYF. The CDR3 DNA reads TGTGCCAGCAGCTTTGGCACAGGATTCCAAGAGACCCAGTACTTC.

This chain uses TRBV5-1 with TRBJ2-3; 7 bases line up with TRBD2. Germline V lookup: CDR1 SGHRS, CDR2 YFSETQ. The CDR3 has 17 amino acids. The V gene end was trimmed by 0 bases and the J gene end by 1 base; junction bases not matched to a gene: 8. DNA of the CDR3: TGCGCCAGCAGCTTGGGACAAGGGGCGGGGGGCACAGATACGCAGTATTTT. This encodes CASSLGQGAGGTDTQYF.

The J gene is TRBJ1-5, the V gene TRBV19; no clear D gene. CDR3 length equals 15 residues. CDR1 is LNHDA and CDR2 is SQIVND in the germline V gene (reference sequence). Trimming pared 3 bases from V and 0 bases from J, leaving 9 bases between. Here the CDR3 reads CASSISGNSNQPQHF. CDR3 coding DNA: TGTGCCAGTAGTATTTCCGGAAATAGCAATCAGCCCCAGCATTTT.

The V call is TRBV9, the J call TRBJ2-7; 8 nucleotides match TRBD2. The germline CDR1 and CDR2 sequences are SGDLS and YYNGEE. The CDR3 runs 15 residues. V trimming: 0 bases; J trimming: 4 bases; junction bases outside the gene matches: 6. This CDR3 is CASSVGSGSFYEQYF. CDR3 coding DNA: TGTGCCAGCAGCGTAGGAAGCGGGAGTTTTTACGAGCAGTACTTC.

This clone was found a few times. This sequence joins TRBV13 and TRBJ1-2; D is undetermined. The CDR3 runs to 18 residues. With 0 bases removed from V and 1 base from J, the gap between germline ends came to 18 bases. Per the germline V gene, CDR1 is PRHDT and CDR2 is FYEKMQ (reference sequence). CDR3 in DNA: TGTGCCAGCAGCTTAGGCCTGGGCACAAATGGGGTTAACTATGGCTACACCTTC. As protein: CASSLGLGTNGVNYGYTF.

V is TRBV15 and J is TRBJ2-7; D unresolved. V gave up 6 bases and J gave up 0 bases, with 15 bases separating them. Per the germline V gene, CDR1 is LNHNV and CDR2 is YYDKDF (reference sequence). There are 15 residues in the CDR3. Here the CDR3 reads CATRVIQDSSYEQYF. CDR3 sequence (DNA): TGTGCCACCAGGGTTATTCAGGATAGCTCCTACGAGCAGTACTTC. The variable domain in full, with the rest retrieved from reference TRBV15 and TRBJ2-7, is DAMVIQNPRYQVTQFGKPVTLSCSQTLNHNVMYWYQQKSSQAPKLLFHYYDKDFNNEADTPDNFQSRRPNTSFCFLDIRSPGLGDTAMYLCATRVIQDSSYEQYFGPGTRLTVT.

Of note for this clone: Other nucleotide sequences in the sample specify the same CDR3. The chain employs TRBV7-3 and TRBJ2-3, with a possible D match to TRBD2 (5 bases). CDR1 is SGHTA, CDR2 FQGTGA, per germline. The germline V and J ends were trimmed by 3 bases and 3 bases, with 10 bases remaining between them. The CDR3 extends over 14 amino acids. CDR3 nucleotides: TGTGCCAGCAGCTTCGGTGGGAGAACAGATACGCAGTATTTT. It is translated as CASSFGGRTDTQYF.

This clone came up once. The chain combines TRBV11-2 with TRBJ1-1; no clear D gene. CDR3 length equals 14 residues. Germline CDR1 is SGHAT and CDR2 is FQNNGV. The V gene lost 1 base and the J gene lost 6 bases, with 12 bases spanning the gap. The CDR3 loop reads CASSLGDQLAEAFF. The CDR3 DNA is TGTGCCAGCAGCTTAGGAGACCAGTTGGCTGAAGCTTTCTTT.

CDR3 region: CATSTRTENEKLFF. The CDR3, as DNA: TGTGCCACCAGCACGCGGACGGAGAATGAAAAACTGTTTTTT. The rearrangement uses TRBV15 and TRBJ1-4; D is undetermined. Germline lookup yields CDR1 LNHNV and CDR2 YYDKDF (reference sequence). The ends were cut back, 4 bases at V and 5 bases at J, with 11 bases in the middle. The length of the CDR3 is 14 residues.

The CDR3 DNA follows: TGTGCCAGCAGCAGACTCCCGGGACAGGGGGCTGGTGAGCAGTTCTTC. Protein product: CASSRLPGQGAGEQFF. The chain has TRBV7-8 and TRBJ2-1; 12 nucleotides line up with TRBD1. The V segment lost 5 bases and the J segment 9 bases; nucleotides outside the gene matches: 11. This CDR3 is 16 amino acids long. Germline V gene data show CDR1 as SGHVS and CDR2 as FQNEAQ.

This clone was seen more than once but under ten times. This chain joins TRBV4-2 and TRBJ1-1; TRBD1 matches 9 bases. The CDR3 covers 15 residues. V was pared by 1 base and J by 1 base, with 1 base of the junction left unmatched. Germline CDR1 and CDR2: LGHNA and YNFKEQ. CDR3 residues: CASSQGGQGNTEAFF. CDR3 in DNA: TGTGCCAGCAGCCAAGGGGGACAGGGGAACACTGAAGCTTTCTTT.

The chain employs TRBV6-1 and TRBJ1-5, with 8 nucleotides matching TRBD1. J was trimmed by 6 bases and V by 3 bases; bases with no gene match: 4. CDR1 is MNHNS, CDR2 SASEGT, per germline. This CDR3 is 14 amino acids long. As DNA, the CDR3 is TGTGCCAGCAGTGAGGAAGGGACAGGTCAGCCCCAGCATTTT. Its protein is CASSEEGTGQPQHF.

V usage is TRBV7-8 and J usage is TRBJ2-3; 7 nucleotides line up with TRBD2. CDR3 size: 18 residues. Per germline, CDR1 SGHVS and CDR2 FQNEAQ. V shed 5 bases, J shed 0 bases, and the junction held 14 bases outside the gene matches. The CDR3 DNA sequence: TGTGCCAGCAGCCCCCCGAGTGGACTAGTCAGTAGCACAGATACGCAGTATTTT. It is translated as CASSPPSGLVSSTDTQYF.

This rearrangement joins TRBV5-4 to TRBJ1-2; D is undetermined. The V and J ends lost 4 bases and 2 bases respectively, with 12 bases between them. Germline CDR1 SGHNT, CDR2 YYREEE (reference sequence). The CDR3 totals 14 residues. The CDR3 region has the DNA TGTGCCAGCAGCACCCCGCGAGGGAACTATGGCTACACCTTC. This gives the protein CASSTPRGNYGYTF.

The chain joins TRBV25-1 to TRBJ1-2; D call uncertain. The V gene's germline CDR1 is MGHDK and CDR2 SYGVNS. There are 14 residues in the CDR3. The ends were cut back, 4 bases at V and 4 bases at J, with 13 bases in the middle. The CDR3 is CASSVPGDGYGYTF. The CDR3 DNA sequence: TGTGCCAGCAGTGTACCGGGAGATGGCTATGGCTACACCTTC.

The chain combines TRBV7-2 with TRBJ2-5, with a weak D call TRBD1 (5 bases). This CDR3 has 14 residues. Trimming shortened V by 3 bases and J by 5 bases, and 13 bases separated the two germline ends. The germline gives CDR1 SGHTA, CDR2 FQGNSA. The CDR3 here is CASSFQGSEETQYF. As DNA, the CDR3 is TGTGCCAGCAGCTTTCAGGGAAGTGAGGAGACCCAGTACTTC.

The chain uses TRBV29-1 and TRBJ2-7; the D gene is possibly TRBD2 (5 bases). There are 12 residues in the CDR3. V gave up 3 bases and J gave up 5 bases, with 11 bases separating them. Germline V gene sequence: CDR1 SQVTM, CDR2 ANQGSEA. Written as DNA, the CDR3 is TGCAGCGTTGACCGGGGATCAAACGAGCAGTACTTC. Its translation is CSVDRGSNEQYF.

This chain's CDR3 is CSVERQGAVTQYF. The CDR3, as DNA: TGCAGCGTTGAAAGGCAGGGGGCTGTTACGCAGTATTTT. The rearrangement uses TRBV29-1 and TRBJ2-3, with 8 nucleotides matching TRBD1. The CDR3 runs 13 residues. V was clipped by 2 bases and J by 8 bases; unmatched bases: 6. CDR1 SQVTM and CDR2 ANQGSEA come from the germline V gene.

The V call is TRBV11-2, the J call TRBJ2-4; weak D call: TRBD1 (5 bases). V was shortened by 0 bases and J by 0 bases, with 12 bases between the two germline ends. The CDR3 has 17 amino acids. Per the germline V gene, CDR1 is SGHAT and CDR2 is FQNNGV. The CDR3 spells CASSLDQFRGAKNIQYF. The CDR3 coding sequence is TGTGCCAGCAGCTTAGATCAGTTTAGGGGAGCCAAAAACATTCAGTACTTC.

This clone was counted a few times. V is TRBV11-1 and J is TRBJ1-2; 10 nucleotides match TRBD1. J was trimmed by 2 bases and V by 4 bases; bases with no gene match: 1. CDR1 SGHAT and CDR2 FQDESV come from the germline V gene (reference sequence). The CDR3 loop spans 14 amino acids. Here the CDR3 reads CASSWGQGNYGYTF. In DNA, the CDR3 is TGTGCCAGCAGCTGGGGACAGGGGAACTATGGCTACACCTTC.

The chain joins TRBV6-5 to TRBJ2-7; D remains ambiguous. Germline V gene data show CDR1 as MNHEY and CDR2 as SVGAGI. The length of the CDR3 is 16 residues. V lost 0 bases, J lost 1 base, and 13 bases lay in between. In nucleotides, the CDR3 is TGTGCCAGCAGTTACTCGTTCGAGAGCGTATCCTACGAGCAGTACTTC. Its protein product is CASSYSFESVSYEQYF.